The 29 T cell receptor beta chains below come from one sample, sequenced in a study of blood T cell repertoires in COVID-19. Sequencing used immunoSEQ multiplex PCR; TCRdb keeps in-frame clones, though not all of them. This table has about 300,000 clones, roughly 90% appearing once. Sequencing was done on a sample of peripheral blood. These receptors all stem from a woman aged 25-40 years with COVID-19, enrolled during active disease.

This CDR3 is CASSNGGQSNEKLFF. In DNA, the CDR3 is TGTGCCAGTAGTAATGGGGGACAGTCTAATGAAAAACTGTTTTTT. The chain employs TRBV19 and TRBJ1-4, with TRBD1 identical over 7 bases. The junction had 5 bases not matched to a gene; V was cut back by 4 bases and J by 3 bases. This CDR3 is built from 15 residues. Germline assignment: CDR1 LNHDA and CDR2 SQIVND (reference sequence). The whole variable domain, filled in from reference TRBV19 and TRBJ1-4, reads DGGITQSPKYLFRKEGQNVTLSCEQNLNHDAMYWYRQDPGQGLRLIYYSQIVNDFQKGDIAEGYSVSREKKESFPLTVTSAQKNPTAFYLCASSNGGQSNEKLFFGSGTQLSVL.

This clone was observed a handful of times. This chain connects TRBV7-2 to TRBJ2-6; D is uncertain. This CDR3 spans 13 amino acids. Trimming shortened V by 7 bases and J by 3 bases, and 7 bases separated the two germline ends. CDR1 and CDR2 (germline): SGHTA, FQGNSA. CDR3 protein: CASNSVGANVLTF. DNA of the CDR3: TGTGCCAGCAACTCCGTTGGGGCCAACGTCCTGACTTTC.

The gene calls are TRBV19 and TRBJ1-6, with 10 bases lining up with TRBD1. Trimming cost V 5 bases and J 10 bases; bases outside gene matches: 8. Looked up from germline, CDR1 is LNHDA and CDR2 is SQIVND (reference sequence). The length of the CDR3 is 15 residues. CDR3 sequence: CASSPRTGGGSPLHF. The CDR3 nucleotides read TGTGCCAGTAGTCCCCGGACAGGGGGTGGGTCACCCCTCCACTTT. The full variable domain, rest sourced from reference TRBV19 and TRBJ1-6, is DGGITQSPKYLFRKEGQNVTLSCEQNLNHDAMYWYRQDPGQGLRLIYYSQIVNDFQKGDIAEGYSVSREKKESFPLTVTSAQKNPTAFYLCASSPRTGGGSPLHFGNGTRLTVT.

The chain couples TRBV7-9 to TRBJ2-2; D ambiguous. This CDR3 contains 13 residues. Germline V gives CDR1 SEHNR, CDR2 FQNEAQ (reference sequence). The V end lost 5 bases, the J end lost 5 bases, and 9 bases lay between the germline ends. CDR3 loop: CASSPSLTGELFF. CDR3 DNA: TGTGCCAGCAGCCCCTCCCTAACCGGGGAGCTGTTTTTT.

The chain couples TRBV19 to TRBJ2-1; D remains ambiguous. The CDR3 extends over 12 amino acids. V was trimmed by 5 bases and J by 3 bases, leaving 5 bases between them. Germline CDR1 LNHDA, CDR2 SQIVND (reference sequence). The CDR3 coding sequence is TGTGCCAGTAGTCACGGCTACAATGAGCAGTTCTTC. Amino acid sequence: CASSHGYNEQFF.

This rearrangement joins TRBV18 to TRBJ1-6; a possible D gene is TRBD1 (5 bases). Between the trimmed V and J ends, which lost 4 bases and 10 bases, there was a span of 14 bases. Germline V CDR1 and CDR2: KGHSH, LQKENI. The CDR3 has 14 amino acids. The CDR3 loop is CASSLRQGDSPLHF. The CDR3 nucleotides read TGTGCCAGCTCACTTAGGCAGGGTGACTCACCCCTCCACTTT.

This CDR3 is CATMGQSRSGNTIYF. CDR3 DNA: TGTGCCACCATGGGACAGTCCCGCTCTGGAAACACCATATATTTT. V usage is TRBV6-5 and J usage is TRBJ1-3; 7 bases match TRBD1. The CDR3 length is 15 residues. The ends lost 10 bases at V and 0 bases at J; junction bases unmatched: 9. Germline lookup yields CDR1 MNHEY and CDR2 SVGAGI.

The V and J genes are TRBV7-9 and TRBJ2-1, with a possible D match to TRBD1 (6 bases). From germline, CDR1 is SEHNR and CDR2 FQNEAQ (reference sequence). Between the trimmed V and J ends, which lost 4 bases and 0 bases, there was a span of 10 bases. This CDR3 has 15 residues. The CDR3 bases are TGTGCCAGCAGCTACAGAGGGGGCTCCTACAATGAGCAGTTCTTC. It codes for CASSYRGGSYNEQFF.

The chain joins TRBV28 to TRBJ1-3, with D possibly being TRBD1 (5 bases). CDR1 is MDHEN and CDR2 is SYDVKM in the germline V gene. This CDR3 has 15 residues. V was trimmed by 5 bases and J by 1 base, leaving 12 bases between them. As DNA, the CDR3 is TGTGCCAGCAGTCCTACAGGAGTGTCTGGAAACACCATATATTTT. It translates to CASSPTGVSGNTIYF.

V and J are TRBV6-5 and TRBJ1-1, with D possibly being TRBD1 (6 bases). Between the trimmed V and J ends, which lost 7 bases and 1 base, there was a span of 13 bases. There are 14 residues in the CDR3. The germline V gene encodes CDR1 MNHEY and CDR2 SVGAGI. CDR3 region: CASKIQGQNTEAFF. As DNA, the CDR3 is TGTGCCAGCAAGATACAGGGCCAGAACACTGAAGCTTTCTTT.

V and J are TRBV21-1 and TRBJ2-2; no check of the table's D call, TRBD2, against the DNA was made. TRBV21-1 is marked as a pseudogene. CDR3 length: 18 amino acids. DNA for the CDR3: TGTGCCAGCAGCAAAGTGAGCCTAGCCCGGATCAGAGCCGGGGAGCTGTTTTTT. Translation gives CASSKVSLARIRAGELFF.

The V gene is TRBV6-5, the J gene TRBJ1-2, with unresolved D. CDR3 length: 13 amino acids. Trimming removed 5 bases from V and 5 bases from J, with 12 bases in between. CDR1 and CDR2 from the germline V gene are MNHEY and SVGAGI. Here the CDR3 reads CASSPSPSYGYTF. The CDR3 nucleotides are TGTGCCAGCAGTCCTTCTCCCTCTTATGGCTACACCTTC.

The genes are TRBV5-1 and TRBJ1-1; 7 bases fit TRBD1. Trimming took 1 base from V and 7 from J; bases not matched to a gene: 7. CDR1 and CDR2 (germline): SGHRS, YFSETQ. CDR3 length: 14 amino acids. The CDR3 coding sequence is TGCGCCAGCAGCTTGTACCGGGACAGACGTGAAGCTTTCTTT. Its translation: CASSLYRDRREAFF. Supplemented by reference TRBV5-1 and TRBJ1-1, the full variable domain reads KAGVTQTPRYLIKTRGQQVTLSCSPISGHRSVSWYQQTPGQGLQFLFEYFSETQRNKGNFPGRFSGRQFSNSRSEMNVSTLELGDSALYLCASSLYRDRREAFFGQGTRLTVV.

The chain uses TRBV4-1 and TRBJ2-1; 7 bases agree with TRBD1. Germline loops: CDR1 MGHRA, CDR2 YSYEKL. After removal of 1 base from V and 11 bases from J, the junction contained 2 bases not matched to a gene. The CDR3 is 12 residues long. CDR3 sequence reads: CASSQAQGKQFF. CDR3 DNA: TGCGCCAGCAGCCAAGCACAGGGGAAGCAGTTCTTC.

V usage is TRBV5-4 and J usage is TRBJ2-1, with TRBD2 identical over 8 bases. V was pared by 4 bases and J by 2 bases, with 2 bases of the junction left unmatched. CDR1 is SGHNT, CDR2 YYREEE, per germline (reference sequence). The CDR3 has 14 residues. The CDR3 DNA sequence: TGTGCCAGCAGCCCCGGGGGGGCCTACAATGAGCAGTTCTTC. Encoded protein: CASSPGGAYNEQFF. Full variable domain (remainder filled in from reference TRBV5-4 and TRBJ2-1): ETGVTQSPTHLIKTRGQQVTLRCSSQSGHNTVSWYQQALGQGPQFIFQYYREEENGRGNFPPRFSGLQFPNYSSELNVNALELDDSALYLCASSPGGAYNEQFFGPGTRLTVL.

This clone was counted between two and nine times. The genes are TRBV7-8 and TRBJ1-1; no firm D call. Trimming removed 5 bases at V and 7 bases at J, with 14 bases between. The CDR3 totals 13 residues. Looked up from germline, CDR1 is SGHVS and CDR2 is FQNEAQ. The CDR3 bases are TGTGCCAGCAGCCTCCGGGAGTCGATTGAAGCTTTCTTT. As protein: CASSLRESIEAFF.

This rearrangement joins TRBV30 to TRBJ2-2; D is unresolved. Trimming cost V 2 bases and J 1 base, with 5 bases left between them. The V gene's germline CDR1 is GTSNPN and CDR2 SVGIG (reference sequence). CDR3 length equals 13 residues. CDR3 loop: CAWSSGNTGELFF. The CDR3, as DNA: TGTGCCTGGAGTTCGGGGAACACCGGGGAGCTGTTTTTT. The full variable domain, in which reference TRBV30 and TRBJ2-2 provide the parts outside the CDR3, is SQTIHQWPATLVQPVGSPLSLECTVEGTSNPNLYWYRQAAGRGLQLLFYSVGIGQISSEVPQNLSASRPQDRQFILSSKKLLLSDSGFYLCAWSSGNTGELFFGEGSRLTVL.

The chain recombines TRBV7-8 with TRBJ2-1; TRBD2 matches 10 bases. CDR1 SGHVS and CDR2 FQNEAQ come from the germline V gene. V lost 5 bases, J lost 0 bases, and 4 bases stayed unmatched. The CDR3 is 16 residues long. The CDR3 DNA reads as TGTGCCAGCAGCCGAGCGGGGGGGAGCTCCTACAATGAGCAGTTCTTC. It translates to CASSRAGGSSYNEQFF.

The sample holds a few counts of this clone. The V gene is TRBV3-1 (or the pseudogene TRBV3-2), the J gene TRBJ1-1, with D perhaps TRBD1 (6 bases). From germline, CDR1 is LGHDT and CDR2 YNNKEL (reference sequence). The germline V and J ends were trimmed by 7 bases and 6 bases, with 21 bases remaining between them. This CDR3 comprises 15 residues. As DNA, the CDR3 is TGTGCCAGCACCCGGGGGGGGGCGCGGCCGGCTGAAGCTTTCTTT. It translates to CASTRGGARPAEAFF.

The chain employs TRBV3-1 (or the pseudogene TRBV3-2) and TRBJ2-3; TRBD2 agrees at 9 bases. The CDR3 has 21 residues. Germline trimming cut 1 base from V and 0 bases from J; bases unmatched to any gene: 17. Germline V gene lookup returns CDR1 LGHDT and CDR2 YNNKEL (reference sequence). CDR3 bases: TGTGCCAGCAGCCAAGTCTTTAGCGGGGGACCGGTATGGGCTAGCACAGATACGCAGTATTTT. As protein: CASSQVFSGGPVWASTDTQYF.

V usage is TRBV6-2 or TRBV6-3 and J usage is TRBJ2-6; 7 bases line up with TRBD2. The J segment lost 2 bases and the V segment lost 4 bases, leaving 2 bases of the junction unmatched. Germline assignment: CDR1 MNHEY and CDR2 SVGEGT. CDR3 size: 15 residues. DNA of the CDR3: TGTGCCAGCAGTTCGGGGGGAACTGGGGCCAACGTCCTGACTTTC. Translation: CASSSGGTGANVLTF.

The chain joins TRBV18 to TRBJ1-2; weak D call: TRBD1 (5 bases). Between the trimmed V and J ends, which lost 0 bases and 6 bases, there was a span of 14 bases. This CDR3 has 15 residues. The V gene's germline CDR1 is KGHSH and CDR2 LQKENI. The CDR3 DNA reads TGTGCCAGCTCACCACCGGCAGGACCGGGGGATGGCTACACCTTC. Translated: CASSPPAGPGDGYTF. The complete variable domain, with remaining parts taken from reference TRBV18 and TRBJ1-2, reads NAGVMQNPRHLVRRRGQEARLRCSPMKGHSHVYWYRQLPEEGLKFMVYLQKENIIDESGMPKERFSAEFPKEGPSILRIQQVVRGDSAAYFCASSPPAGPGDGYTFGSGTRLTVV.

The chain links TRBV2 to TRBJ1-1; 9 bases are a match to TRBD1. With 6 bases clipped from V and 1 base from J, the junction kept 3 bases outside the gene matches. The CDR3 contains 14 residues. Per germline, CDR1 SNHLY and CDR2 FYNNEI. The CDR3 sequence is CASSTDRGNTEAFF. The CDR3 DNA sequence: TGTGCCAGCAGCACGGACAGGGGGAACACTGAAGCTTTCTTT.

The chain employs TRBV7-2 and TRBJ2-2; 7 positions match TRBD1. Germline CDR1 reads SGHTA; CDR2 reads FQGNSA. The junction had 3 bases not matched to a gene; V was cut back by 1 base and J by 7 bases. The CDR3 is 14 residues long. The CDR3 reads CASSLDSGGGELFF. The DNA of the CDR3 is TGTGCCAGCAGCTTAGATTCAGGGGGCGGGGAGCTGTTTTTT.

DNA for the CDR3: TGTGCCAGCAGCTACCCGGACAGGGCCACAGGTGGCTACACCTTC. It is translated as CASSYPDRATGGYTF. The chain employs TRBV11-2 and TRBJ1-2; 8 positions agree with TRBD1. Germline-derived CDR1 and CDR2 are SGHAT and FQNNGV. With V trimmed by 4 bases and J by 7 bases, 11 bases remained unmatched. CDR3 length: 15 amino acids. The whole variable domain, filled in from reference TRBV11-2 and TRBJ1-2, reads EAGVAQSPRYKIIEKRQSVAFWCNPISGHATLYWYQQILGQGPKLLIQFQNNGVVDDSQLPKDRFSAERLKGVDSTLKIQPAKLEDSAVYLCASSYPDRATGGYTFGSGTRLTVV.

This clone appeared a single time. The DNA of the CDR3 is TGTGCCAGCGCTATGGCGGGGGGACCGGGATTGGCCCAGTACTTC. It translates to CASAMAGGPGLAQYF. The chain links TRBV2 to TRBJ2-5, with 8 nucleotides matching TRBD2. Germline V gene sequence: CDR1 SNHLY, CDR2 FYNNEI. Trimming cost V 8 bases and J 9 bases; bases outside gene matches: 17. The CDR3 totals 15 residues.

The V call is TRBV6-2 or TRBV6-3, the J call TRBJ1-2; D unclear. Germline assignment: CDR1 MNHEY and CDR2 SVGEGT. The germline V and J ends were trimmed by 4 bases and 8 bases, with 17 bases remaining between them. This CDR3 region has 14 residues. CDR3 sequence (DNA): TGTGCCAGCAGTTTGTTTAGGTCGTGGGAGGGCTACACCTTC. Protein product: CASSLFRSWEGYTF.

This chain joins TRBV2 and TRBJ1-1; TRBD1 matches 8 bases. V was pared by 6 bases and J by 4 bases, with 10 bases of the junction left unmatched. In germline, CDR1 is SNHLY, CDR2 FYNNEI. CDR3 length: 15 residues. The CDR3 loop reads CASRTDRGGSTEAFF. The CDR3 nucleotides read TGTGCCAGCAGAACAGACAGGGGAGGAAGCACTGAAGCTTTCTTT.

The genes are TRBV2 and TRBJ2-1; the D is unclear. Germline values: CDR1 SNHLY, CDR2 FYNNEI. Trimming shortened V by 5 bases and J by 7 bases, and 6 bases separated the two germline ends. The CDR3 is 11 amino acids. The CDR3 DNA reads TGTGCCAGCAGTAATTTAAATGAGCAGTTCTTC. Protein product: CASSNLNEQFF.